This paragraph covers one T cell receptor beta chain sequence. What it recognizes is unknown. The data were taken from a study of shared clonotypes between healthy human individuals. Overall study context: The plates for each donor numbered three CD4 naive, three CD4 memory, two CD8 naive and one CD8 memory. Study observations and caveats: The study found lower generation probabilities in non-shared clonotypes than in those shared by all four donors.

As processed by the authors: Junction-only sequences without quality scores came from ImmunoSEQ, so filtering differed. The table came from immunoSEQ multiplex PCR; TCRdb's copy has only in-frame clones and leaves some out. Clone size and the V and J calls come from that table; the DNA yielded D and trimming. Counted here are approximately 640,000 clones, less than 95% occurring once; the ten biggest clones make up about a third. V was clipped by 5 bases and J by 0 bases; unmatched bases: 7. CDR3 length: 15 amino acids. CDR1 and CDR2 (germline): MNHEY, SMNVEV (reference sequence). The chain joins TRBV27 to TRBJ2-7; TRBD1 matches 7 bases. The sequence was collected from a man aged 18-30 years in good health. Some clones in this sample may be carry-over from other donors' samples. Sequenced material: memory CD8+ T cells from PBMCs. Specified subset: CD45RO+ cells pooled with CCR7-negative TemRA cells. The chain's CDR3 is CASSIQGTHSYEQYF. For the CDR3, the DNA is TGTGCCAGCAGTATACAGGGGACCCACTCCTACGAGCAGTACTTC.